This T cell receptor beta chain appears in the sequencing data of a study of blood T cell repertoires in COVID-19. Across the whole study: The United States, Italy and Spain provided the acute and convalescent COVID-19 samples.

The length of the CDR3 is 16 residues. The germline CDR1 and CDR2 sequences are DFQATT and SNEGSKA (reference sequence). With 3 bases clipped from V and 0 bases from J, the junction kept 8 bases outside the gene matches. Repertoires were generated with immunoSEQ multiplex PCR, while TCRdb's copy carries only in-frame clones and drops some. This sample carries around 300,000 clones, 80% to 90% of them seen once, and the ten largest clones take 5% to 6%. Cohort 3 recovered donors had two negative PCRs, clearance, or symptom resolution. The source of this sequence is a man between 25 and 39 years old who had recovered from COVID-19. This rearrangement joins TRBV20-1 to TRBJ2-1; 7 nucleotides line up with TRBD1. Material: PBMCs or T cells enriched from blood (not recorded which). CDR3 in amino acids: CSASGADRASYNEQFF. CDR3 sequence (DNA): TGCAGTGCTAGTGGGGCAGACAGGGCCTCCTACAATGAGCAGTTCTTC.